Below are 27 T cell receptor beta chains sequenced from a single sample in a study of T cell responses to AZD1222 COVID-19 vaccine. The data were produced by immunoSEQ multiplex PCR, yet TCRdb's version contains in-frame clones alone and is incomplete. The sample includes some 120,000 clones, just over 90% seen only once; the top ten take around 7.8%. The starting material was peripheral blood, obtained on day 0 of AZD1222 vaccination. The receptors stem from an adult in good health.

J is TRBJ2-2 and V is TRBV2; weak D call: TRBD1 (6 bases). Trimming took off 7 bases at V and 10 bases at J, with 19 bases between the two ends. This CDR3 comprises 14 residues. Germline loops: CDR1 SNHLY, CDR2 FYNNEI. The CDR3 nucleotides are TGTGCCAGCACCTCGGAGTCAGGGGCGGCGGAGCTGTTTTTT. Protein: CASTSESGAAELFF.

The genes are TRBV7-2 and TRBJ2-6; 7 nucleotides match TRBD2. The germline gives CDR1 SGHTA, CDR2 FQGNSA. This CDR3 has 18 residues. Germline trimming cut 1 base from V and 0 bases from J; bases unmatched to any gene: 6. CDR3 in amino acids: CASSLVFGGFSGANVLTF. The CDR3 coding sequence is TGTGCCAGCAGCTTAGTTTTCGGGGGGTTCTCTGGGGCCAACGTCCTGACTTTC.

This clone turned up a few times. The chain couples TRBV19 to TRBJ2-2; D perhaps matches TRBD1 (5 bases). There are 15 residues in the CDR3. Germline V gene lookup returns CDR1 LNHDA and CDR2 SQIVND (reference sequence). V lost 5 bases to trimming and J lost 0 bases, with 10 bases between them. CDR3 region: CASSPAGPNTGELFF. The CDR3 coding sequence is TGTGCCAGTAGTCCCGCAGGGCCGAACACCGGGGAGCTGTTTTTT.

This chain uses TRBV9 with TRBJ1-5; no reliable D call. Deletions cut 1 base from V and 3 bases from J, with 11 bases between. This CDR3 comprises 15 residues. From germline, CDR1 is SGDLS and CDR2 YYNGEE. As DNA, the CDR3 is TGTGCCAGCAGCGTATCTATCTCCCCCAATCAGCCCCAGCATTTT. The encoded protein is CASSVSISPNQPQHF.

The gene calls are TRBV2 and TRBJ2-5, with 10 nucleotides matching TRBD2. Germline trimming cut 5 bases from V and 4 bases from J; bases unmatched to any gene: 7. There are 15 residues in the CDR3. In germline, CDR1 is SNHLY, CDR2 FYNNEI. The CDR3: CASSPQTSGLETQYF. DNA of the CDR3: TGTGCCAGCAGTCCGCAGACTAGCGGGCTAGAGACCCAGTACTTC.

The rearrangement uses TRBV5-1 and TRBJ1-1; D perhaps matches TRBD1 (5 bases). V dropped 2 bases and J dropped 1 base, with 9 bases sitting between them. The CDR3 is made up of 14 amino acids. The germline gives CDR1 SGHRS, CDR2 YFSETQ. This CDR3 is CASSFQGQNTEAFF. The CDR3 region has the DNA TGCGCCAGCAGCTTCCAGGGTCAGAACACTGAAGCTTTCTTT.

The J gene is TRBJ2-7, the V gene TRBV5-1; D remains ambiguous. The CDR3 has 13 amino acids. Trimming shortened V by 4 bases and J by 5 bases, and 13 bases separated the two germline ends. From germline, CDR1 is SGHRS and CDR2 YFSETQ. CDR3 nucleotide sequence: TGCGCCAGCAGCACGCCGCCCCACCACGAGCAGTACTTC. It codes for CASSTPPHHEQYF.

The chain couples TRBV15 to TRBJ2-6; 11 nucleotides agree with TRBD2. The CDR3 loop spans 19 amino acids. V lost 3 bases, J lost 1 base, and 8 bases stayed unmatched. The germline V gene has CDR1 LNHNV and CDR2 YYDKDF (reference sequence). CDR3 coding DNA: TGTGCCACCAGCAGGGTACTAGCGGGGGTCGGTTCTGGGGCCAACGTCCTGACTTTC. Encoded protein: CATSRVLAGVGSGANVLTF.

V usage is TRBV6-6 and J usage is TRBJ1-3; TRBD1 agrees at 8 bases. Germline CDR1 MNHNY, CDR2 SVGAGI (reference sequence). This CDR3 comprises 16 residues. Unmatched junction bases numbered 7, after V lost 6 bases and J lost 0 bases. The CDR3 bases are TGTGCCAGCAGGAAACAGGGGGTACACTCTGGAAACACCATATATTTT. This gives the protein CASRKQGVHSGNTIYF.

V gene TRBV24-1 combines with J gene TRBJ2-3; a possible D gene is TRBD2 (5 bases). The CDR3 covers 17 residues. Trimming removed 0 bases at V and 1 base at J, with 13 bases between. Germline CDR1 is KGHDR and CDR2 is SFDVKD. The CDR3 DNA is TGTGCCACCAGTGATTTGCCCACCTGGCGGGGCACAGATACGCAGTATTTT. Translation: CATSDLPTWRGTDTQYF.

This clone showed up just once. V usage is TRBV28 and J usage is TRBJ1-2; a possible D gene is TRBD1 (6 bases). The V and J ends lost 3 bases and 4 bases respectively, with 12 bases between them. Germline CDR1 is MDHEN and CDR2 is SYDVKM. This CDR3 has 14 residues. The CDR3 region is CASSLQGLSYGYTF. CDR3 bases: TGTGCCAGCAGTTTGCAGGGGCTGAGCTATGGCTACACCTTC.

This clone showed up just once. The chain links TRBV28 to TRBJ2-7; perhaps D is TRBD1 or TRBD2 (5 bases each). Germline V gene lookup returns CDR1 MDHEN and CDR2 SYDVKM. V was cut by 8 bases and J by 0 bases, with 14 bases left in between. This CDR3 comprises 14 residues. In nucleotides, the CDR3 is TGTGCCAGCTCCCTCCGGGGACCCTCCTACGAGCAGTACTTC. Protein product: CASSLRGPSYEQYF.

The chain couples TRBV7-2 to TRBJ2-2, with D perhaps being TRBD1 or TRBD2 (5 bases each). Between the trimmed V and J ends, which lost 4 bases and 0 bases, there was a span of 9 bases. The CDR3 is made up of 15 amino acids. CDR1 is SGHTA and CDR2 is FQGNSA in the germline V gene. DNA for the CDR3: TGTGCCAGCAGCTGGGACGCGGCGAACACCGGGGAGCTGTTTTTT. Protein product: CASSWDAANTGELFF.

The chain recombines TRBV6-4 with TRBJ2-1; perhaps TRBD2 as D (6 bases). CDR3 length equals 18 residues. V gave up 6 bases and J gave up 6 bases, with 27 bases separating them. Germline values: CDR1 MRHNA, CDR2 SNTAGT. CDR3 nucleotide sequence: TGTGCCAGCAGCGCCGGGACTCTGGGTTCTCTTTCGCCCAATGAGCAGTTCTTC. Amino acid sequence: CASSAGTLGSLSPNEQFF.

The chain employs TRBV5-4 and TRBJ1-1; D unclear. Germline V gives CDR1 SGHNT, CDR2 YYREEE (reference sequence). V was shortened by 2 bases and J by 1 base, with 9 bases between the two germline ends. The CDR3 runs to 14 residues. CDR3 coding DNA: TGTGCCAGCAGCTTCCCTAACAGGAACACTGAAGCTTTCTTT. It translates to CASSFPNRNTEAFF.

The rearrangement links TRBV4-1 to TRBJ2-3; either TRBD1 or TRBD2 may supply D (6 bases each). The CDR3 spans 15 residues. Trimming removed 3 bases from V and 2 bases from J, with 12 bases in between. Looked up from germline, CDR1 is MGHRA and CDR2 is YSYEKL. The DNA for the CDR3 is TGCGCCAGCAGCCAGAGGGGGGCGTTCACAGATACGCAGTATTTT. Translated: CASSQRGAFTDTQYF.

The chain couples TRBV12-5 to TRBJ2-1; D ambiguous. The CDR3 is 11 residues long. Germline CDR1 LGHNT, CDR2 FRNRAP. V was clipped by 4 bases and J by 5 bases, with 3 bases between them. CDR3 residues: CASGSNNEQFF. CDR3 in DNA: TGTGCTAGTGGTTCCAACAATGAGCAGTTCTTC.

V gene TRBV11-2 combines with J gene TRBJ2-3; no clear D. The CDR3 spans 13 residues. V was clipped by 4 bases and J by 0 bases, with 5 bases between them. Per germline, CDR1 SGHAT and CDR2 FQNNGV. CDR3 amino acids: CASSSLSTDTQYF. DNA of the CDR3: TGTGCCAGCAGCTCCCTCAGCACAGATACGCAGTATTTT.

This chain joins TRBV29-1 and TRBJ2-5; D unresolved. CDR3 length: 13 amino acids. CDR1 SQVTM and CDR2 ANQGSEA come from the germline V gene. Deletions cut 4 bases from V and 5 bases from J, with 14 bases between. The CDR3 sequence: CSVGTVLGETQYF. In nucleotides, the CDR3 is TGCAGCGTTGGAACAGTCCTGGGGGAGACCCAGTACTTC.

This clone was found once. The CDR3 coding sequence is TGTGCCAGCTCACCACCAGGACTACAGACTTATGAAAAACTGTTTTTT. The encoded protein is CASSPPGLQTYEKLFF. V and J are TRBV18 and TRBJ1-4; unclear D gene. The CDR3 loop spans 16 amino acids. Trimming removed 0 bases at V and 6 bases at J, with 14 bases between. From germline, CDR1 is KGHSH and CDR2 LQKENI.

This clone was seen a few times. Germline and junction disagree at one end, which may indicate a read error. This sequence joins TRBV11-2 and TRBJ2-7, with TRBD1 matching 9 bases. The CDR3 is made up of 16 amino acids. CDR1 is SGHAT and CDR2 is FQNNGV in the germline V gene. CDR3 sequence reads: CASSLDFGTGRHEQYF. The CDR3 nucleotides are TGTGCCAGCAGCCTAGATTTCGGGACAGGGAGGCACGAGCAGTACTTC.

The J gene is TRBJ2-1, the V gene TRBV2, with 8 bases identical to TRBD2. This CDR3 region has 14 residues. Looked up from germline, CDR1 is SNHLY and CDR2 is FYNNEI. After removal of 8 bases from V and 4 bases from J, the junction contained 7 bases not matched to a gene. CDR3 sequence reads: CASARTSMYNEQFF. The CDR3 DNA reads TGTGCCAGCGCCCGGACTAGCATGTACAATGAGCAGTTCTTC. Drawing the rest from reference TRBV2 and TRBJ2-1, the complete variable domain is EPEVTQTPSHQVTQMGQEVILRCVPISNHLYFYWYRQILGQKVEFLVSFYNNEISEKSEIFDDQFSVERPDGSNFTLKIRSTKLEDSAMYFCASARTSMYNEQFFGPGTRLTVL.

J is TRBJ2-3 and V is TRBV28; D not resolved. This CDR3 has 11 residues. CDR1 is MDHEN and CDR2 is SYDVKM in the germline V gene. The V gene lost 3 bases and the J gene lost 13 bases, with 11 bases spanning the gap. The CDR3 reads CASSFDPLKYF. CDR3 coding DNA: TGTGCCAGCAGTTTCGATCCCCTAAAGTATTTT.

V gene TRBV6-5 combines with J gene TRBJ2-7, with 7 bases aligning to TRBD2. CDR3 length equals 15 residues. Trimming removed 0 bases from V and 0 bases from J; junction bases left unmatched: 2. From germline, CDR1 is MNHEY and CDR2 SVGAGI. As DNA, the CDR3 is TGTGCCAGCAGTTACTCGACTAGCAGCTCCTACGAGCAGTACTTC. It specifies CASSYSTSSSYEQYF.

The gene calls are TRBV27 and TRBJ1-6; D uncertain. Germline V gene sequence: CDR1 MNHEY, CDR2 SMNVEV (reference sequence). The CDR3 spans 13 residues. V lost 0 bases and J 10 bases, leaving 7 bases between the germline ends. The CDR3 here is CASSLSKDSPLHF. CDR3 DNA sequence: TGTGCCAGCAGTTTATCTAAGGACTCACCCCTCCACTTT.

The J gene is TRBJ2-2, the V gene TRBV27; D call uncertain. V was pared by 7 bases and J by 4 bases, with 4 bases between. Per the germline V gene, CDR1 is MNHEY and CDR2 is SMNVEV (reference sequence). The CDR3 covers 11 residues. This CDR3 reads CASNFTGELFF. For the CDR3, the DNA is TGTGCCAGCAATTTCACCGGGGAGCTGTTTTTT.

The V call is TRBV11-2, the J call TRBJ1-6; D is unresolved. Germline assignment: CDR1 SGHAT and CDR2 FQNNGV. The V end was cut by 3 bases, the J end by 8 bases, with 11 bases between. There are 14 residues in the CDR3. The CDR3 DNA follows: TGTGCCAGCAGCTTTTCGAGGGAGGATTCACCCCTCCACTTT. Translated: CASSFSREDSPLHF.